These 32 T cell receptor beta chains share one sample of origin, sequenced in a study of blood T cell repertoires in COVID-19. The method was immunoSEQ multiplex PCR; TCRdb's version includes in-frame clones alone and lacks a portion of them. This sample has more than 95,000 clones, with roughly 87% found just once. The sequencing sample was made of peripheral blood. All receptors come from a man older than 75 with active or convalescent COVID-19.

In DNA, the CDR3 is TGTGCCAGCAGCCCTAGCGGGGGGAGGAATGAGCAGTTCTTC. Translating gives CASSPSGGRNEQFF. This sequence joins TRBV7-3 and TRBJ2-1; 11 bases agree with TRBD2. The CDR3 is 14 residues long. V lost 5 bases and J lost 7; bases outside the gene matches: 4. CDR1 is SGHTA, CDR2 FQGTGA, per germline.

This chain joins TRBV3-1 (or the pseudogene TRBV3-2) and TRBJ2-1; 7 positions agree with TRBD1. The CDR3 loop spans 14 amino acids. Per the germline V gene, CDR1 is LGHDT and CDR2 is YNNKEL (reference sequence). With 3 bases clipped from V and 4 bases from J, the junction kept 3 bases outside the gene matches. The CDR3 loop reads CASSHGDRYNEQFF. CDR3 bases: TGTGCCAGCAGCCATGGGGACAGATACAATGAGCAGTTCTTC.

This rearrangement joins TRBV6-2 or TRBV6-3 to TRBJ2-7; a weak D match, TRBD1 (5 bases). V was pared by 6 bases and J by 2 bases, with 14 bases between. The CDR3 sequence is 14 residues long. Germline V gives CDR1 MNHEY, CDR2 SVGEGT. CDR3 protein: CASSAQGVPYEQYF. In nucleotides, the CDR3 is TGTGCCAGCAGCGCGCAGGGTGTGCCCTACGAGCAGTACTTC.

CDR3 loop: CASSRGGPNTGELFF. The DNA for the CDR3 is TGTGCCAGCAGCCGCGGGGGCCCGAACACCGGGGAGCTGTTTTTT. V usage is TRBV5-4 and J usage is TRBJ2-2; possibly TRBD2 for D (7 bases). Trimming removed 4 bases at V and 0 bases at J, with 10 bases between. CDR3 length: 15 amino acids. Per the germline V gene, CDR1 is SGHNT and CDR2 is YYREEE (reference sequence).

The rearrangement links TRBV28 to TRBJ1-2; TRBD1 might be the D (6 bases). The CDR3 runs to 15 residues. Germline CDR1 and CDR2: MDHEN and SYDVKM. The germline V and J ends were trimmed by 3 bases and 7 bases, with 18 bases remaining between them. In DNA form, the CDR3 reads TGTGCCAGCAGTTTTGTCACGGGGGGCACTGGTGGCTACACCTTC. The encoded protein is CASSFVTGGTGGYTF.

V gene TRBV23-1 combines with J gene TRBJ2-7, with 7 bases lining up with TRBD1. TRBV23-1 is classed as an ORF, of uncertain function. Trimming cost V 3 bases and J 5 bases; bases outside gene matches: 16. The CDR3 is 17 amino acids. The CDR3 region is CASSHRGQLRWVDEQYF. The CDR3 nucleotides are TGCGCCAGCAGTCACAGGGGACAGCTTCGTTGGGTCGACGAGCAGTACTTC.

The chain recombines TRBV7-7 with TRBJ2-5, with a possible D match to TRBD2 (6 bases). The CDR3 is 16 residues long. Germline V gene lookup returns CDR1 SSHAT and CDR2 FNYEAQ (reference sequence). The V gene lost 1 base and the J gene lost 5 bases, with 17 bases spanning the gap. The CDR3 sequence is CASSLGARLVGETQYF. CDR3 bases: TGTGCCAGCAGCTTAGGAGCTCGACTAGTGGGCGAGACCCAGTACTTC. Filled out from reference TRBV7-7 and TRBJ2-5, the complete variable domain reads GAGVSQSPRYKVTKRGQDVTLRCDPISSHATLYWYQQALGQGPEFLTYFNYEAQPDKSGLPSDRFSAERPEGSISTLTIQRTEQRDSAMYRCASSLGARLVGETQYFGPGTRLLVL.

The chain has TRBV6-5 and TRBJ2-1, with 8 positions matching TRBD1. With V trimmed by 6 bases and J by 7 bases, 8 bases remained unmatched. Per germline, CDR1 MNHEY and CDR2 SVGAGI. CDR3 length equals 14 residues. This chain's CDR3 is CASRIRDRFNEQFF. Written as DNA, the CDR3 is TGTGCCAGCAGAATCCGGGACAGGTTTAATGAGCAGTTCTTC.

The rearrangement uses TRBV19 and TRBJ1-2; 10 nucleotides match TRBD1. The germline gives CDR1 LNHDA, CDR2 SQIVND (reference sequence). J was trimmed by 4 bases and V by 5 bases; bases with no gene match: 7. This CDR3 comprises 15 residues. The CDR3 DNA reads TGTGCCAGTAGTGGTGGACAGGGGGTTGGCTATGGCTACACCTTC. This translates into CASSGGQGVGYGYTF.

This chain links TRBV7-6 with TRBJ1-5; 7 bases match TRBD1. CDR1 and CDR2 from the germline V gene are SGHVS and FNYEAQ. The V segment lost 5 bases and the J segment 5 bases; nucleotides outside the gene matches: 3. This CDR3 comprises 13 residues. This CDR3 reads CASSQGDDQPQHF. For the CDR3, the DNA is TGTGCCAGCAGCCAGGGGGACGATCAGCCCCAGCATTTT.

This chain joins TRBV12-3 or TRBV12-4 and TRBJ2-7; 8 nucleotides align to TRBD2. The CDR3 consists of 12 residues. V was pared by 6 bases and J by 2 bases, with 0 bases of the junction left unmatched. The CDR3, as DNA: TGTGCCAGCAGGGGACTAGCCTACGAGCAGTACTTC. Residues: CASRGLAYEQYF.

This chain uses TRBV28 with TRBJ2-7; perhaps TRBD2 as D (5 bases). The CDR3 spans 15 residues. The V gene's germline CDR1 is MDHEN and CDR2 SYDVKM. Trimming left V 2 bases short and J 3 bases short, with 14 bases between. This CDR3 reads CASSLGGYMSYEQYF. The CDR3 region has the DNA TGTGCCAGCAGTTTAGGCGGGTACATGAGCTACGAGCAGTACTTC.

This sequence joins TRBV19 and TRBJ1-2; 9 positions match TRBD1. The CDR3 is 14 amino acids. Germline V gene lookup returns CDR1 LNHDA and CDR2 SQIVND (reference sequence). Trimming cost V 4 bases and J 4 bases; bases outside gene matches: 4. This CDR3 is CASSRDREAYGYTF. The CDR3 coding sequence is TGTGCCAGTAGTAGGGACAGGGAGGCCTATGGCTACACCTTC.

A single count supports this clone. V is TRBV6-2 or TRBV6-3 and J is TRBJ1-2; the match to TRBD1 covers 7 bases. V gave up 4 bases and J gave up 4 bases; unmatched junction bases: 15. Germline CDR1 and CDR2: MNHEY and SVGEGT. This CDR3 has 17 amino acids. The CDR3 loop is CASSLDRLRRGGYGYTF. CDR3 DNA: TGTGCCAGCAGTTTGGACAGGCTACGGAGGGGAGGCTATGGCTACACCTTC.

This clone was found once. The J gene is TRBJ2-3, the V gene TRBV30; 8 positions match TRBD2. This CDR3 comprises 14 residues. The V gene's germline CDR1 is GTSNPN and CDR2 SVGIG (reference sequence). The ends lost 3 bases at V and 4 bases at J; junction bases unmatched: 6. CDR3 bases: TGTGCCTGGAGCCGGGGGGGCGGTGCAGATACGCAGTATTTT. Translated, it gives CAWSRGGGADTQYF.

The V call is TRBV28, the J call TRBJ1-5; the match to TRBD1 covers 7 bases. The germline CDR1 and CDR2 sequences are MDHEN and SYDVKM. The CDR3 covers 15 residues. The ends lost 1 base at V and 13 bases at J; junction bases unmatched: 13. The CDR3 sequence: CASSLYSPGDRSQHF. The CDR3 DNA reads TGTGCCAGCAGTTTATACTCGCCCGGGGACAGAAGTCAGCATTTT. Looking up the rest from reference TRBV28 and TRBJ1-5 gives the full variable domain: DVKVTQSSRYLVKRTGEKVFLECVQDMDHENMFWYRQDPGLGLRLIYFSYDVKMKEKGDIPEGYSVSREKKERFSLILESASTNQTSMYLCASSLYSPGDRSQHFGDGTRLSIL.

The chain has TRBV5-1 and TRBJ2-1; 9 bases are a match to TRBD2. The CDR3 covers 16 residues. The germline gives CDR1 SGHRS, CDR2 YFSETQ. The junction had 9 bases not matched to a gene; V was cut back by 2 bases and J by 6 bases. The CDR3 protein is CASSLVGGRAPNEQFF. The CDR3 DNA is TGCGCCAGCAGCTTAGTTGGCGGGAGGGCCCCCAATGAGCAGTTCTTC.

The chain uses TRBV6-6 and TRBJ2-1, with 13 bases that match TRBD2. After removal of 7 bases from V and 6 bases from J, the junction contained 3 bases not matched to a gene. Germline-derived CDR1 and CDR2 are MNHNY and SVGAGI (reference sequence). The length of the CDR3 is 14 residues. The CDR3 DNA reads TGTGCCAGCACCGGACTAGCGGGGGCCAATGAGCAGTTCTTC. Translated, it gives CASTGLAGANEQFF.

The chain uses TRBV12-3 or TRBV12-4 and TRBJ1-6; a possible D gene is TRBD1 (6 bases). This CDR3 comprises 13 residues. V was pared by 10 bases and J by 9 bases, with 16 bases between. CDR3 sequence reads: CATQTGTSSPLHF. The DNA of the CDR3 is TGTGCCACCCAAACAGGGACCAGTTCACCCCTCCACTTT.

This clone occurred a few times. V and J are TRBV9 and TRBJ2-6, with D maybe TRBD2 (5 bases). Germline V CDR1 and CDR2: SGDLS, YYNGEE. Trimming pared 0 bases from V and 3 bases from J, leaving 13 bases between. There are 17 residues in the CDR3. The CDR3 DNA reads as TGTGCCAGCAGCGTAGGTCTAGCCCTTGATGGGGCCAACGTCCTGACTTTC. Protein product: CASSVGLALDGANVLTF.

The chain has TRBV19 and TRBJ1-5; 9 nucleotides agree with TRBD1. The length of the CDR3 is 14 residues. Germline loops: CDR1 LNHDA, CDR2 SQIVND (reference sequence). After removal of 5 bases from V and 7 bases from J, the junction contained 6 bases not matched to a gene. The DNA of the CDR3 is TGTGCCAGTAGTCCTACAGGGGGCTGGCAGCCCCAGCATTTT. Its translation: CASSPTGGWQPQHF.

V and J are TRBV27 and TRBJ2-1; TRBD2 agrees at 10 bases. The germline V gene encodes CDR1 MNHEY and CDR2 SMNVEV (reference sequence). The CDR3 is 14 residues long. Germline trimming cut 7 bases from V and 11 bases from J; bases unmatched to any gene: 11. The CDR3 bases are TGTGCCAGCAAACCCCAGCGGGAGGGCCCTAAGCAGTTCTTC. It yields the protein CASKPQREGPKQFF.

This clone appeared a single time. The rearrangement joins TRBV19 to TRBJ2-5; 8 bases match TRBD1. This CDR3 is built from 12 residues. With V trimmed by 8 bases and J by 5 bases, 4 bases remained unmatched. Germline V lookup: CDR1 LNHDA, CDR2 SQIVND (reference sequence). CDR3 in amino acids: CASRQGAETQYF. The CDR3 coding sequence is TGTGCCAGTCGTCAGGGGGCCGAGACCCAGTACTTC.

This chain uses TRBV7-9 with TRBJ2-7; D might be TRBD1 (6 bases). V lost 5 bases to trimming and J lost 8 bases, with 22 bases between them. Germline CDR1 is SEHNR and CDR2 is FQNEAQ (reference sequence). The CDR3 spans 15 residues. The CDR3, as DNA: TGTGCCAGCAGCCCTAGGCCCGGAACAGGGTTCAAGCAGTACTTC. It translates to CASSPRPGTGFKQYF.

J is TRBJ1-2 and V is TRBV6-5; 8 nucleotides line up with TRBD1. Germline V gene sequence: CDR1 MNHEY, CDR2 SVGAGI. J gave up 2 bases and V 7 bases, and 9 bases lay outside the gene matches. The CDR3 runs 15 residues. CDR3 nucleotides: TGTGCCAGCACGTCAGGGGGCGCAGGAAACTATGGCTACACCTTC. Its translation is CASTSGGAGNYGYTF.

The chain is built from TRBV7-6 and TRBJ2-7, with a weak D call TRBD1 (6 bases). The CDR3 is made up of 14 amino acids. V lost 2 bases and J 3 bases, leaving 11 bases between the germline ends. Germline V gene lookup returns CDR1 SGHVS and CDR2 FNYEAQ. The DNA of the CDR3 is TGTGCCAGCAGCTTATCGGACAGAGACTACGAGCAGTACTTC. This sequence encodes CASSLSDRDYEQYF.

This clone was seen a handful of times. The CDR3 bases are TGTGCCAGCTCAAAGGGACAGGGGTCTTTCACCGGGGAGCTGTTTTTT. It is translated as CASSKGQGSFTGELFF. J is TRBJ2-2 and V is TRBV18, with 10 bases that match TRBD1. With V trimmed by 5 bases and J by 4 bases, 7 bases remained unmatched. CDR1 and CDR2 (germline): KGHSH, LQKENI. There are 16 residues in the CDR3.

This clone was detected only once. The chain links TRBV19 to TRBJ1-5, with D possibly TRBD1 on 6 matching bases. V lost 5 bases to trimming and J lost 5 bases, with 10 bases between them. CDR3 length: 13 amino acids. Per germline, CDR1 LNHDA and CDR2 SQIVND (reference sequence). CDR3: CASSPDRYQPQHF. The DNA for the CDR3 is TGTGCCAGTAGTCCGGACAGATATCAGCCCCAGCATTTT.

The J gene is TRBJ1-2, the V gene TRBV10-3; TRBD1 is a possible D gene (6 bases). The CDR3 runs 14 residues. Germline V gives CDR1 ENHRY, CDR2 SYGVKD. V was trimmed by 0 bases and J by 5 bases, leaving 10 bases between them. Here the CDR3 DNA reads TGTGCCATCAGTGAGTCGGGGACAAATTATGGCTACACCTTC. Encoded protein: CAISESGTNYGYTF.

The chain joins TRBV6-5 to TRBJ2-1; D is possibly TRBD2 (6 bases). Germline CDR1 and CDR2: MNHEY and SVGAGI. The V end was cut by 8 bases, the J end by 0 bases, with 11 bases between. This CDR3 is 14 amino acids long. CDR3 protein: CASGGINSYNEQFF. The DNA for the CDR3 is TGTGCCAGCGGAGGGATCAACTCCTACAATGAGCAGTTCTTC.

This clone was recorded once. The chain is built from TRBV11-2 and TRBJ1-2; TRBD1 aligns across 7 bases. V lost 5 bases and J lost 1; bases outside the gene matches: 13. Germline V gives CDR1 SGHAT, CDR2 FQNNGV. This CDR3 comprises 17 residues. The CDR3, as DNA: TGTGCCAGCAGCCCTTGGGTCACTGGACAGGATAACTATGGCTACACCTTC. Protein sequence: CASSPWVTGQDNYGYTF.

This clone has just a few counts. The V and J genes are TRBV29-1 and TRBJ1-2; TRBD1 aligns across 9 bases. V was clipped by 1 base and J by 2 bases; unmatched bases: 8. The CDR3 runs 16 residues. The germline gives CDR1 SQVTM, CDR2 ANQGSEA. The CDR3 reads CSVEGTGARENYGYTF. The CDR3 DNA reads TGCAGCGTTGAAGGGACAGGGGCCCGCGAAAACTATGGCTACACCTTC. The complete variable domain, with remaining parts taken from reference TRBV29-1 and TRBJ1-2, reads SAVISQKPSRDICQRGTSLTIQCQVDSQVTMMFWYRQQPGQSLTLIATANQGSEATYESGFVIDKFPISRPNLTFSTLTVSNMSPEDSSIYLCSVEGTGARENYGYTFGSGTRLTVV.